The clone carrying this TCR beta chain occurred a few times. This entry comes from a study of ipilimumab plus nivolumab after autologous stem cell transplantation. Across the whole study: DLBCL patients had primary refractory or relapsed disease.

This CDR3 contains 14 residues. Germline V gene data show CDR1 as SGHRS and CDR2 as YFSETQ. V shed 0 bases, J shed 7 bases, and the junction held 6 bases outside the gene matches. The data were produced by immunoSEQ multiplex PCR, yet TCRdb's version contains in-frame clones alone and is incomplete. The profile shows around 15,000 clones, almost 80% of them singletons. The sequenced sample was PBMCs, obtained in a trial of ipilimumab plus nivolumab as post-transplant consolidation. The genes are TRBV5-1 and TRBJ2-5; 7 bases are shared with TRBD2. The clonotype comes from a male donor with diffuse large B-cell lymphoma. The CDR3: CASSLESSGGTQYF. The CDR3 DNA reads TGCGCCAGCAGCTTGGAGTCTAGCGGTGGGACCCAGTACTTC.